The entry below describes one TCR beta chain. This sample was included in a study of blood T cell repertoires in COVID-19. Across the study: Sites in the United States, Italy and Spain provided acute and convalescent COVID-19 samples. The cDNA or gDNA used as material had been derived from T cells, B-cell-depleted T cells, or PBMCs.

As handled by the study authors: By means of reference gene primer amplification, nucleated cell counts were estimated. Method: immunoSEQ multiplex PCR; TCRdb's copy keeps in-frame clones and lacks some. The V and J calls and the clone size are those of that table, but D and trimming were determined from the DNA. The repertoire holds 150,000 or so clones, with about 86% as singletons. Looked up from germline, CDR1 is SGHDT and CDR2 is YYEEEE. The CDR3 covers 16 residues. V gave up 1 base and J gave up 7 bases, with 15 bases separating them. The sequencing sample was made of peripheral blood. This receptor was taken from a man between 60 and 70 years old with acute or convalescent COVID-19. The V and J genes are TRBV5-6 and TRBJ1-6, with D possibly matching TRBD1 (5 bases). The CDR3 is CASSLRTIEENSPLHF. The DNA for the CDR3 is TGTGCCAGCAGCTTGAGGACAATAGAAGAAAATTCACCCCTCCACTTT.